The 32 T cell receptor beta chains reported below all come from one sample, sequenced in a study of OX40 agonist ivuxolimab in advanced cancers. Profiled with immunoSEQ multiplex PCR; TCRdb holds only in-frame clones, not every one. Of tens of thousands of clones in the sample, approximately 81% are singletons; the top ten hold around 4.3%. Sequenced here: CD4+ or CD8+ T cells sorted from blood, sampled in a trial of the OX40 agonist ivuxolimab. These receptor sequences come from an adult with an advanced solid tumor such as melanoma, head and neck, liver or kidney cancer.

This chain links TRBV2 with TRBJ2-5; TRBD2 might be the D (6 bases). The CDR3 length is 12 residues. V lost 5 bases, J lost 7 bases, and 11 bases lay in between. CDR1 SNHLY and CDR2 FYNNEI come from the germline V gene. In DNA form, the CDR3 reads TGTGCCAGCAGTACTTACGGGGGGACCCAGTACTTC. It specifies CASSTYGGTQYF. The full variable domain, rest sourced from reference TRBV2 and TRBJ2-5, is EPEVTQTPSHQVTQMGQEVILRCVPISNHLYFYWYRQILGQKVEFLVSFYNNEISEKSEIFDDQFSVERPDGSNFTLKIRSTKLEDSAMYFCASSTYGGTQYFGPGTRLLVL.

This clone was detected only a few times. The chain has TRBV4-1 and TRBJ1-2, with D possibly being TRBD1 (6 bases). Germline lookup yields CDR1 MGHRA and CDR2 YSYEKL. This CDR3 contains 18 residues. The V gene lost 2 bases and the J gene lost 8 bases, with 27 bases spanning the gap. This CDR3 reads CASSQPGTRTPPDEGYTF. CDR3 nucleotide sequence: TGCGCCAGCAGCCAACCCGGGACACGAACACCTCCAGATGAGGGCTACACCTTC.

The rearrangement joins TRBV19 to TRBJ2-1, with TRBD2 matching 8 bases. After removal of 3 bases from V and 2 bases from J, the junction contained 3 bases not matched to a gene. The CDR3 is made up of 15 amino acids. Germline lookup yields CDR1 LNHDA and CDR2 SQIVND (reference sequence). CDR3 sequence: CASSIAGGTYNEQFF. The DNA for the CDR3 is TGTGCCAGTAGTATTGCGGGAGGAACCTACAATGAGCAGTTCTTC. The full variable domain, its missing parts supplied by reference TRBV19 and TRBJ2-1, is DGGITQSPKYLFRKEGQNVTLSCEQNLNHDAMYWYRQDPGQGLRLIYYSQIVNDFQKGDIAEGYSVSREKKESFPLTVTSAQKNPTAFYLCASSIAGGTYNEQFFGPGTRLTVL.

V and J are TRBV5-1 and TRBJ1-4; maybe TRBD1 (5 bases). Trimming left V 4 bases short and J 8 bases short, with 15 bases between. This CDR3 comprises 14 residues. Per the germline V gene, CDR1 is SGHRS and CDR2 is YFSETQ. CDR3 region: CASSRDGGDEKLFF. The CDR3 region has the DNA TGCGCCAGCAGCAGGGACGGAGGGGACGAAAAACTGTTTTTT.

The V and J genes are TRBV19 and TRBJ1-4; 8 bases are a match to TRBD1. Germline CDR1 LNHDA, CDR2 SQIVND (reference sequence). After removal of 0 bases from V and 6 bases from J, the junction contained 9 bases not matched to a gene. The CDR3 has 17 residues. CDR3 nucleotides: TGTGCCAGTAGTATAGATAAAACCGGGACAGGCTATGAAAAACTGTTTTTT. Amino acid sequence: CASSIDKTGTGYEKLFF.

This clone was counted only a few times. The chain links TRBV5-4 to TRBJ2-3; 12 bases map to TRBD2. This CDR3 contains 17 residues. Germline CDR1 is SGHNT and CDR2 is YYREEE (reference sequence). Unmatched junction bases numbered 9, after V lost 4 bases and J lost 3 bases. Here the CDR3 DNA reads TGTGCCAGCAGCGAAAGACTAGCGGGAGACGGGACAGATACGCAGTATTTT. Encoded protein: CASSERLAGDGTDTQYF.

The V and J genes are TRBV5-6 and TRBJ2-6; TRBD1 agrees at 10 bases. V shed 6 bases and J 4 bases; nucleotides not matched to a gene: 13. This CDR3 is built from 18 residues. Germline V gene data show CDR1 as SGHDT and CDR2 as YYEEEE. CDR3 sequence reads: CASNDKGTGVKGANVLTF. As DNA, the CDR3 is TGTGCCAGCAACGATAAAGGGACAGGGGTTAAGGGGGCCAACGTCCTGACTTTC.

The genes are TRBV14 and TRBJ2-7; a weak D match, TRBD1 (6 bases). There are 13 residues in the CDR3. Germline assignment: CDR1 SGHDN and CDR2 FVKESK. The V gene lost 3 bases and the J gene lost 4 bases, with 10 bases spanning the gap. The CDR3 protein is CASSQGAKYEQYF. In DNA form, the CDR3 reads TGTGCCAGCAGCCAGGGGGCTAAGTACGAGCAGTACTTC.

The chain combines TRBV23-1 with TRBJ2-5, with D unresolved. TRBV23-1 carries the ORF label, with uncertain function. Trimming left V 4 bases short and J 1 base short, with 13 bases between. The CDR3 runs 15 residues. In nucleotides, the CDR3 is TGCGCCAGCAGTCCTCCTGGTATGGGCCAAGAGACCCAGTACTTC. Translation: CASSPPGMGQETQYF.

This clone appeared a few times. The chain is built from TRBV9 and TRBJ2-3; D ambiguous. V lost 0 bases, J lost 2 bases, and 7 bases lay in between. Germline CDR1 SGDLS, CDR2 YYNGEE. The CDR3 consists of 14 residues. The CDR3 reads CASSVVSFTDTQYF. In nucleotides, the CDR3 is TGTGCCAGCAGCGTAGTTTCGTTCACAGATACGCAGTATTTT.

This chain links TRBV6-5 with TRBJ2-6; maybe TRBD1 (6 bases). The germline gives CDR1 MNHEY, CDR2 SVGAGI. V was cut by 1 base and J by 0 bases, with 7 bases left in between. The CDR3 has 16 amino acids. CDR3 loop: CASSYLTGSGANVLTF. The CDR3 nucleotides are TGTGCCAGCAGTTACTTGACAGGCTCTGGGGCCAACGTCCTGACTTTC.

This chain joins TRBV2 and TRBJ1-5; D perhaps matches TRBD1 (6 bases). V lost 1 base, J lost 0 bases, and 7 bases lay in between. This CDR3 has 15 residues. Germline CDR1 reads SNHLY; CDR2 reads FYNNEI. CDR3 residues: CASSEGQVSNQPQHF. CDR3 sequence (DNA): TGTGCCAGCAGTGAAGGACAGGTTAGCAATCAGCCCCAGCATTTT.

The chain combines TRBV14 with TRBJ1-1; tentative D call: TRBD1 (6 bases). The CDR3 loop spans 13 amino acids. CDR1 SGHDN and CDR2 FVKESK come from the germline V gene. V was shortened by 5 bases and J by 1 base, with 8 bases between the two germline ends. The CDR3 here is CASSATGNTEAFF. Here the CDR3 DNA reads TGTGCCAGCAGCGCGACAGGGAACACTGAAGCTTTCTTT.

As regards this clone: The identical CDR3 is also encoded by other nucleotide sequences in the sample. The gene calls are TRBV7-3 and TRBJ2-1; no definite D call. Trimming removed 5 bases from V and 10 bases from J, with 12 bases in between. The germline V gene has CDR1 SGHTA and CDR2 FQGTGA. CDR3 length equals 12 residues. CDR3 sequence (DNA): TGTGCCAGCAGCCTTACGTCAGCAGAGCAGTTCTTC. Translated: CASSLTSAEQFF.

The chain combines TRBV5-1 with TRBJ2-3, with D possibly matching TRBD2 (6 bases). CDR3 length: 15 residues. V lost 6 bases, J lost 2 bases, and 16 bases lay in between. The V gene's germline CDR1 is SGHRS and CDR2 YFSETQ. The CDR3 DNA is TGCGCCAGCAAGACTAGTCCCGCTACCACAGATACGCAGTATTTT. Translating it yields CASKTSPATTDTQYF.

This chain connects TRBV6-6 to TRBJ2-7; 10 bases line up with TRBD2. The junction had 4 bases not matched to a gene; V was cut back by 5 bases and J by 0 bases. CDR1 and CDR2 from the germline V gene are MNHNY and SVGAGI (reference sequence). This CDR3 has 15 amino acids. This chain's CDR3 is CASSTRTSGSYEQYF. CDR3 sequence (DNA): TGTGCCAGCAGTACTCGGACTAGCGGCTCCTACGAGCAGTACTTC.

This clone has just a few counts. The V and J genes are TRBV7-2 and TRBJ2-1; 8 bases map to TRBD2. The CDR3 is 14 residues long. After removal of 5 bases from V and 4 bases from J, the junction contained 4 bases not matched to a gene. Germline loops: CDR1 SGHTA, CDR2 FQGNSA. The CDR3 sequence is CASSATSGYNEQFF. In DNA, the CDR3 is TGTGCCAGCAGCGCTACTAGCGGATACAATGAGCAGTTCTTC.

This clone has only a few counts. The rearrangement uses TRBV5-6 and TRBJ2-1, with D tentatively TRBD1 (5 bases). This CDR3 has 15 amino acids. The germline CDR1 and CDR2 sequences are SGHDT and YYEEEE. The ends were cut back, 3 bases at V and 0 bases at J, with 10 bases in the middle. In DNA, the CDR3 is TGTGCCAGCAGCTCACAGGACCACTCCTACAATGAGCAGTTCTTC. This gives the protein CASSSQDHSYNEQFF.

The CDR3 spells CASSLQEYTEAFF. As DNA, the CDR3 is TGTGCCAGCAGCTTACAAGAGTACACTGAAGCTTTCTTT. The chain recombines TRBV7-2 with TRBJ1-1; D call uncertain. This CDR3 is built from 13 residues. Germline CDR1 reads SGHTA; CDR2 reads FQGNSA. The V end lost 2 bases, the J end lost 3 bases, and 7 bases lay between the germline ends.

This sequence joins TRBV5-8 and TRBJ1-5; D not certain. CDR1 is SGHTS and CDR2 is YDEGEE in the germline V gene. The CDR3 loop spans 15 amino acids. V was cut by 6 bases and J by 1 base, with 14 bases left in between. CDR3 DNA sequence: TGTGCCAGCACCCCCCTACCCCGGAGCAATCAGCCCCAGCATTTT. It is translated as CASTPLPRSNQPQHF.

The CDR3 coding sequence is TGTGCCAGCAGCCCTCGTCTAGCGGGGGGCACAGATACGCAGTATTTT. Amino acids: CASSPRLAGGTDTQYF. V is TRBV5-4 and J is TRBJ2-3; TRBD2 aligns across 10 bases. The junction had 6 bases not matched to a gene; V was cut back by 4 bases and J by 1 base. This CDR3 is 16 amino acids long. Germline loops: CDR1 SGHNT, CDR2 YYREEE (reference sequence).

The chain has TRBV5-8 and TRBJ2-5, with D hard to call. Germline V gene sequence: CDR1 SGHTS, CDR2 YDEGEE. This CDR3 is 13 amino acids long. With 2 bases removed from V and 1 base from J, the gap between germline ends came to 6 bases. CDR3 protein: CASSFPPQETQYF. As DNA, the CDR3 is TGTGCCAGCAGCTTTCCCCCCCAAGAGACCCAGTACTTC.

The genes are TRBV19 and TRBJ2-2, with 7 bases identical to TRBD2. Germline CDR1 is LNHDA and CDR2 is SQIVND (reference sequence). The length of the CDR3 is 15 residues. The trim removed 7 bases at V and 0 bases at J, leaving 5 bases unmatched. The CDR3 reads CASIQAGTNTGELFF. The CDR3 nucleotides are TGTGCCAGTATCCAAGCGGGAACGAACACCGGGGAGCTGTTTTTT.

This chain connects TRBV4-2 to TRBJ2-1, with 9 bases fitting TRBD2. V trimming: 1 base; J trimming: 9 bases; junction bases outside the gene matches: 7. Germline V gene sequence: CDR1 LGHNA, CDR2 YNFKEQ. CDR3 length: 15 residues. The CDR3 here is CASSQGGTSNSEQFF. The CDR3 DNA sequence: TGTGCCAGCAGCCAAGGCGGGACTAGCAATAGTGAGCAGTTCTTC.

CDR3 coding DNA: TGCGCCAGCAGCTCAGGACTAGCGGGAGGGACAGATACGCAGTATTTT. Translation: CASSSGLAGGTDTQYF. The V gene is TRBV5-1, the J gene TRBJ2-3, with 15 bases that match TRBD2. The junction had 2 bases not matched to a gene; V was cut back by 3 bases and J by 3 bases. Germline V CDR1 and CDR2: SGHRS, YFSETQ. The CDR3 is 16 residues long.

The gene calls are TRBV18 and TRBJ1-3; D gene unclear. There are 19 residues in the CDR3. Germline assignment: CDR1 KGHSH and CDR2 LQKENI. V was clipped by 2 bases and J by 0 bases, with 20 bases between them. The CDR3 spells CASSPFLSVTPASGNTIYF. The CDR3 coding sequence is TGTGCCAGCTCACCATTCTTATCCGTGACACCCGCCTCTGGAAACACCATATATTTT.

The CDR3 DNA is TGTGCCAGCAGTTTGGGCAGAACCTATGGCTACACCTTC. This sequence encodes CASSLGRTYGYTF. The chain couples TRBV28 to TRBJ1-2, with D uncertain. CDR3 size: 13 residues. With 3 bases removed from V and 4 bases from J, the gap between germline ends came to 9 bases. Germline CDR1 reads MDHEN; CDR2 reads SYDVKM.

This sequence joins TRBV7-9 and TRBJ1-1; D unresolved. The CDR3 is 13 amino acids. The V end lost 5 bases, the J end lost 4 bases, and 11 bases lay between the germline ends. Looked up from germline, CDR1 is SEHNR and CDR2 is FQNEAQ (reference sequence). CDR3 sequence reads: CASSPHPTTEAFF. The DNA for the CDR3 is TGTGCCAGCAGCCCCCATCCCACCACTGAAGCTTTCTTT.

The chain carries TRBV7-9 and TRBJ2-3; 7 bases match TRBD1. The CDR3 has 15 amino acids. Looked up from germline, CDR1 is SEHNR and CDR2 is FQNEAQ (reference sequence). Trimming removed 3 bases from V and 4 bases from J; junction bases left unmatched: 7. CDR3 protein: CASSFPGGYADTQYF. CDR3 in DNA: TGTGCCAGCAGCTTTCCAGGGGGTTACGCAGATACGCAGTATTTT. Based on the CDR3 plus reference TRBV7-9 and TRBJ2-3, the full variable domain is DTGVSQNPRHKITKRGQNVTFRCDPISEHNRLYWYRQTLGQGPEFLTYFQNEAQLEKSRLLSDRFSAERPKGSFSTLEIQRTEQGDSAMYLCASSFPGGYADTQYFGPGTRLTVL.

The chain is built from TRBV11-3 and TRBJ2-5, with D unresolved. This CDR3 comprises 14 residues. In germline, CDR1 is SGHNT, CDR2 YENEEA. Trimming removed 0 bases from V and 1 base from J, with 6 bases in between. Written as DNA, the CDR3 is TGTGCCAGCAGCTTAGACCCAGCCCAAGAGACCCAGTACTTC. Translated, it gives CASSLDPAQETQYF. Together with reference TRBV11-3 and TRBJ2-5, the CDR3 gives the full variable domain: EAGVVQSPRYKIIEKKQPVAFWCNPISGHNTLYWYLQNLGQGPELLIRYENEEAVDDSQLPKDRFSAERLKGVDSTLKIQPAELGDSAVYLCASSLDPAQETQYFGPGTRLLVL.

CDR3 sequence reads: CASSGGAGYEQYF. In DNA, the CDR3 is TGTGCCAGCAGTGGGGGGGCGGGATACGAGCAGTACTTC. V is TRBV27 and J is TRBJ2-7; D might be TRBD2 (7 bases). Between the trimmed V and J ends, which lost 5 bases and 4 bases, there was a span of 12 bases. The CDR3 is made up of 13 amino acids. CDR1 and CDR2 (germline): MNHEY, SMNVEV (reference sequence).

This clone was seen only once. The rearrangement uses TRBV5-1 and TRBJ1-2; D gene ambiguous. The CDR3 has 20 amino acids. Looked up from germline, CDR1 is SGHRS and CDR2 is YFSETQ. The V and J ends lost 3 bases and 0 bases respectively, with 27 bases between them. The CDR3 region has the DNA TGCGCCAGCAGCTCGAACCGGGCCGGAGACCCGGGGAATTCTAACTATGGCTACACCTTC. The encoded protein is CASSSNRAGDPGNSNYGYTF. Based on the CDR3 plus reference TRBV5-1 and TRBJ1-2, the full variable domain is KAGVTQTPRYLIKTRGQQVTLSCSPISGHRSVSWYQQTPGQGLQFLFEYFSETQRNKGNFPGRFSGRQFSNSRSEMNVSTLELGDSALYLCASSSNRAGDPGNSNYGYTFGSGTRLTVV.